This section outlines one T cell receptor (beta chain) sequence together with its context. The antigen is unknown. This specimen comes from a study of OX40 agonist ivuxolimab in advanced cancers. Study-wide background: Across the patients, intravenous ivuxolimab was delivered every 2 weeks at 0.01 to 10 mg/kg. Prior anti-PD-1, anti-PD-L1 or anti-CTLA-4 therapy was allowed; 35% to 40% had some. Study findings and constraints: Compared with others, partial responders at 0.1-3.0 mg/kg displayed clonal expansion among the lowest. At doses 0.1 to 3.0 mg/kg, CD4+ and CD8+ clones expanded.

The data were produced by immunoSEQ multiplex PCR, yet TCRdb's version contains in-frame clones alone and is incomplete. The repertoire includes 70,000 to 95,000 clones, about 85% of them detected once, and around 3.5% sits in the top ten. V lost 7 bases, J lost 4 bases, and 17 bases lay in between. Germline V gives CDR1 MNHEY, CDR2 SVGAGI. CDR3 length: 14 residues. The starting material was CD4+ or CD8+ T cells sorted from blood, obtained in a trial of the OX40 agonist ivuxolimab. The gene calls are TRBV6-5 and TRBJ2-7; possible D gene TRBD1, 7 bases. The receptor was derived from an adult with an advanced solid tumor such as melanoma, head and neck, liver or kidney cancer. CDR3 loop: CASKGRGDVYEQYF. For the CDR3, the DNA is TGTGCCAGCAAAGGCAGGGGGGACGTATACGAGCAGTACTTC.